Presented here are 19 T cell receptor beta chains from one specimen sequenced in a study of control samples from healthy donors and cancer patients. The repertoire was sequenced with immunoSEQ multiplex PCR; TCRdb's copy has only in-frame clones and lacks some. This sample carries about 140,000 clones, around 88% of them seen once, and the ten largest clones take over 1.5%. The specimen was blood. Source of these receptors: a man between 18 and 35 years old in good health.

The CDR3 DNA sequence: TGCAGCGTGCGGGCCCCGAACACTGAAGCTTTCTTT. It specifies CSVRAPNTEAFF. V is TRBV29-1 and J is TRBJ1-1; D not resolved. Between the trimmed V and J ends, which lost 6 bases and 1 base, there was a span of 9 bases. Germline CDR1 reads SQVTM; CDR2 reads ANQGSEA. The CDR3 loop spans 12 amino acids.

This clone was seen only a few times. CDR3 nucleotides: TGTGCCTGGAACTTACAGGGGGGAACCGGGGAGCTGTTTTTT. It is translated as CAWNLQGGTGELFF. The chain recombines TRBV30 with TRBJ2-2; TRBD1 matches at 8 bases. Trimming at V came to 4 bases and at J to 5 bases, leaving 6 bases not matched to a gene. CDR1 and CDR2 from the germline V gene are GTSNPN and SVGIG (reference sequence). This CDR3 is 14 amino acids long.

This chain joins TRBV6-4 and TRBJ1-6; 9 nucleotides align to TRBD1. The CDR3 has 14 residues. The junction had 5 bases not matched to a gene; V was cut back by 5 bases and J by 9 bases. Germline V gene data show CDR1 as MRHNA and CDR2 as SNTAGT. As DNA, the CDR3 is TGTGCCAGCAGTCACGACAGGGGGAGTTCACCCCTCCACTTT. Translated, it gives CASSHDRGSSPLHF.

The chain employs TRBV30 and TRBJ1-2; possibly TRBD1 for D (5 bases). The CDR3 extends over 15 amino acids. CDR1 GTSNPN and CDR2 SVGIG come from the germline V gene (reference sequence). Trimming cost V 0 bases and J 3 bases, with 14 bases left between them. The CDR3 sequence is CAWSVRGREDYGYTF. CDR3 sequence (DNA): TGTGCCTGGAGTGTACGTGGCAGGGAAGACTATGGCTACACCTTC.

The chain joins TRBV28 to TRBJ1-2; TRBD1 matches at 9 bases. The CDR3 loop spans 14 amino acids. The germline V gene encodes CDR1 MDHEN and CDR2 SYDVKM. The ends lost 6 bases at V and 4 bases at J; junction bases unmatched: 6. The CDR3 loop is CASRTTGGPYGYTF. The CDR3 bases are TGTGCCAGCAGGACGACAGGGGGTCCCTATGGCTACACCTTC.

The rearrangement uses TRBV25-1 and TRBJ2-2; D gene ambiguous. V was clipped by 4 bases and J by 6 bases, with 9 bases between them. The CDR3 spans 13 residues. Looked up from germline, CDR1 is MGHDK and CDR2 is SYGVNS. DNA of the CDR3: TGTGCCAGCAGTGTCGTTGGGGCCGGGGAGCTGTTTTTT. The encoded protein is CASSVVGAGELFF.

The chain couples TRBV25-1 to TRBJ1-4; D perhaps matches TRBD1 (5 bases). This CDR3 is 14 amino acids long. V lost 4 bases, J lost 5 bases, and 11 bases lay in between. Germline CDR1 and CDR2: MGHDK and SYGVNS. For the CDR3, the DNA is TGTGCCAGCAGTGGCGGGGGGGGGAATGAAAAACTGTTTTTT. Its protein is CASSGGGGNEKLFF.

This chain uses TRBV29-1 with TRBJ2-1; TRBD1 matches at 12 bases. The CDR3 totals 12 residues. Trimming removed 7 bases from V and 9 bases from J; junction bases left unmatched: 4. Germline V gene data show CDR1 as SQVTM and CDR2 as ANQGSEA. The CDR3 sequence is CSAGTGGLEQFF. The CDR3 region has the DNA TGCAGCGCCGGGACAGGGGGCCTTGAGCAGTTCTTC.

The chain uses TRBV28 and TRBJ2-2; perhaps TRBD2 as D (6 bases). V was clipped by 11 bases and J by 3 bases, with 13 bases between them. From germline, CDR1 is MDHEN and CDR2 SYDVKM. CDR3 length equals 13 residues. CDR3 DNA: TGTGCCGCGGGACGAACCTACACCGGGGAGCTGTTTTTT. As protein: CAAGRTYTGELFF.

The chain joins TRBV30 to TRBJ2-5; 12 positions agree with TRBD2. The CDR3 runs 18 residues. Germline loops: CDR1 GTSNPN, CDR2 SVGIG (reference sequence). With V trimmed by 0 bases and J by 5 bases, 13 bases remained unmatched. CDR3 sequence: CAWSVRRLAGGYRETQYF. CDR3 DNA sequence: TGTGCCTGGAGTGTACGCCGGCTAGCGGGGGGGTACAGGGAGACCCAGTACTTC.

This chain connects TRBV7-2 to TRBJ1-4; TRBD1 is a possible D gene (5 bases). CDR3 length: 14 residues. V gave up 1 base and J gave up 5 bases, with 8 bases separating them. CDR1 and CDR2 (germline): SGHTA, FQGNSA. The CDR3 loop reads CASSLDRQNEKLFF. The CDR3 bases are TGTGCCAGCAGCTTAGACAGACAGAATGAAAAACTGTTTTTT.

The V gene is TRBV18, the J gene TRBJ1-1; D call uncertain. Germline CDR1 KGHSH, CDR2 LQKENI. The CDR3 is made up of 14 amino acids. V shed 5 bases and J shed 11 bases, with 21 bases lying between them. CDR3 sequence (DNA): TGTGCCAGCTCAGAGGGATGGACCAATAACGGGGCTTTCTTT. Translation: CASSEGWTNNGAFF.

V is TRBV9 and J is TRBJ2-1; 11 bases fit TRBD2. CDR1 is SGDLS, CDR2 YYNGEE, per germline. Trimming removed 3 bases from V and 3 bases from J; junction bases left unmatched: 5. The CDR3 runs 16 residues. CDR3 sequence: CASSGPGLAVYNEQFF. CDR3 nucleotides: TGTGCCAGCAGCGGTCCGGGACTAGCGGTCTACAATGAGCAGTTCTTC.

This clone occurred once. The V and J genes are TRBV28 and TRBJ2-1; unclear D gene. Deletions cut 3 bases from V and 10 bases from J, with 19 bases between. Germline V CDR1 and CDR2: MDHEN, SYDVKM. This CDR3 spans 15 amino acids. In DNA, the CDR3 is TGTGCCAGCAGTTTGAGGCAGACTGAACAATGGGAGCAGTTCTTC. Its translation is CASSLRQTEQWEQFF. The whole variable domain, filled in from reference TRBV28 and TRBJ2-1, reads DVKVTQSSRYLVKRTGEKVFLECVQDMDHENMFWYRQDPGLGLRLIYFSYDVKMKEKGDIPEGYSVSREKKERFSLILESASTNQTSMYLCASSLRQTEQWEQFFGPGTRLTVL.

The V gene is TRBV11-1, the J gene TRBJ2-3; 9 nucleotides align to TRBD1. Trimming cost V 6 bases and J 5 bases; bases outside gene matches: 9. The CDR3 is 15 residues long. Per the germline V gene, CDR1 is SGHAT and CDR2 is FQDESV (reference sequence). The CDR3 spells CASSSQGALEDTQYF. CDR3 bases: TGTGCCAGCAGTTCACAGGGGGCTCTTGAAGATACGCAGTATTTT.

The V and J genes are TRBV18 and TRBJ2-1; D tentatively fits TRBD1 or TRBD2 (5 bases each). Germline CDR1 and CDR2: KGHSH and LQKENI. V was pared by 2 bases and J by 9 bases, with 5 bases between. The CDR3 spans 11 residues. DNA of the CDR3: TGTGCCAGCTCACCAGGGACTGAGCAGTTCTTC. Residues: CASSPGTEQFF.

The chain employs TRBV5-1 and TRBJ2-7; TRBD1 aligns across 9 bases. The ends lost 4 bases at V and 6 bases at J; junction bases unmatched: 8. Germline V lookup: CDR1 SGHRS, CDR2 YFSETQ. The CDR3 totals 14 residues. In DNA form, the CDR3 reads TGCGCCAGCAGCAGACAGGGGGAGGCAAGCGAGCAGTACTTC. Amino acid sequence: CASSRQGEASEQYF.

The chain links TRBV4-3 to TRBJ1-1; D is uncertain. The CDR3 is 16 amino acids. The germline V gene encodes CDR1 LGHNA and CDR2 YSLEER. Trimming cost V 0 bases and J 0 bases, with 11 bases left between them. In DNA, the CDR3 is TGCGCCAGCAGCCAAGACTGGCTGGGAATGAACACTGAAGCTTTCTTT. Encoded protein: CASSQDWLGMNTEAFF.

The chain recombines TRBV19 with TRBJ2-7; D is undetermined. V was pared by 3 bases and J by 5 bases, with 14 bases between. CDR1 is LNHDA, CDR2 SQIVND, per germline (reference sequence). The CDR3 totals 14 residues. CDR3: CASSIAAPWDEQYF. CDR3 sequence (DNA): TGTGCCAGTAGTATCGCGGCCCCGTGGGACGAGCAGTACTTC.